These 7 T cell receptor beta chains came from one sample sequenced in a study of early T cells in non-severe SARS-CoV-2 infection. TCRdb re-analysed the 5' RACE reads in MiXCR, keeping a single row per CDR3 protein. The profile shows tens of thousands of distinct CDR3 sequences, under 8% of them singletons. Sequenced here: whole blood, sampled at baseline. These TCRs come from an adult who was a healthcare worker with PCR-confirmed SARS-CoV-2 infection or an uninfected control (not recorded which).

This clonotype was observed a few times. The J gene is TRBJ2-3, the V gene TRBV30; no clear D. Trimming stripped 5 bases from V and 3 bases from J, with 6 bases between. The CDR3 extends over 11 amino acids. Germline V lookup: CDR1 GTSNPN, CDR2 SVGIG (reference sequence). The CDR3 loop reads CAWDLTDTQYF. Here the CDR3 DNA reads TGTGCCTGGGATTTAACAGATACGCAGTATTTT.

This clonotype was counted only a few times. The chain employs TRBV10-3 and TRBJ2-7; 11 nucleotides line up with TRBD1. V was clipped by 11 bases and J by 2 bases; unmatched bases: 2. Germline values: CDR1 ENHRY, CDR2 SYGVKD. CDR3 length: 12 amino acids. In DNA form, the CDR3 reads TGTGCCGTGGGACAGGGGGCCTACGAGCAGTACTTC. Translation gives CAVGQGAYEQYF.

This clonotype was counted a few times. The genes are TRBV20-1 and TRBJ1-1; no clear D gene. Germline assignment: CDR1 DFQATT and CDR2 SNEGSKA (reference sequence). This CDR3 contains 11 residues. V was trimmed by 5 bases and J by 11 bases, leaving 15 bases between them. In DNA form, the CDR3 reads TGCAGTGCTGGCGACAACGGGTCCGCTTTCTTT. Translated: CSAGDNGSAFF.

This clonotype was recorded a few times. This chain joins TRBV9 and TRBJ2-7; TRBD1 matches at 9 bases. CDR1 and CDR2 from the germline V gene are SGDLS and YYNGEE. V lost 7 bases to trimming and J lost 5 bases; unmatched junction nucleotides: 7. This CDR3 spans 13 amino acids. CDR3 residues: CASCRDRDDEQYF. The CDR3 DNA follows: TGTGCCAGCTGCCGGGACAGGGACGACGAGCAGTACTTC.

This clonotype was detected only a few times. The chain has TRBV19 and TRBJ2-6; 8 positions match TRBD1. J lost 2 bases, V lost 6 bases, and 3 bases had no gene match. In germline, CDR1 is LNHDA, CDR2 SQIVND (reference sequence). The CDR3 extends over 15 amino acids. CDR3 in DNA: TGTGCCAGTAGGAAGACAGGGGCTGGGGCCAACGTCCTGACTTTC. Protein product: CASRKTGAGANVLTF.

This clonotype was detected only a few times. The V and J genes are TRBV29-1 and TRBJ2-7; D gene uncertain. Per the germline V gene, CDR1 is SQVTM and CDR2 is ANQGSEA. V gave up 2 bases and J gave up 1 base, with 12 bases separating them. CDR3 length equals 14 residues. The CDR3 DNA reads as TGCAGCGTTGAACCACCCGACGGTTCCTACGAGCAGTACTTC. Translation gives CSVEPPDGSYEQYF.

The chain uses TRBV20-1 and TRBJ2-2, with 10 positions matching TRBD1. J was trimmed by 2 bases and V by 3 bases; bases with no gene match: 6. CDR1 is DFQATT and CDR2 is SNEGSKA in the germline V gene (reference sequence). This CDR3 has 16 residues. CDR3 sequence: CSARRTGGKNTGELFF. Written as DNA, the CDR3 is TGCAGTGCTAGGCGGACAGGGGGAAAAAACACCGGGGAGCTGTTTTTT.